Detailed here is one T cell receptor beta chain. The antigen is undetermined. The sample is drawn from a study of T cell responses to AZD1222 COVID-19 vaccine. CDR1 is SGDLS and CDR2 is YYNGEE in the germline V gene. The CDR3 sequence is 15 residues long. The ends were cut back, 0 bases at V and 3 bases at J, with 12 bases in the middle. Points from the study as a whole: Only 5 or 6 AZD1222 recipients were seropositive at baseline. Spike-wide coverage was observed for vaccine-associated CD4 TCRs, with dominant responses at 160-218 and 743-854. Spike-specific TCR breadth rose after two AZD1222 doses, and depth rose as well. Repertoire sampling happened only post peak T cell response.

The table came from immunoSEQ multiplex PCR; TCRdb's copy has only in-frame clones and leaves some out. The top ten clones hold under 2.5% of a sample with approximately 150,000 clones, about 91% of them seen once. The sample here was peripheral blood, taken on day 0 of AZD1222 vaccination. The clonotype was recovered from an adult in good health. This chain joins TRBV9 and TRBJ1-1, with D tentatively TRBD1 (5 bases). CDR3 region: CASSVGAVGDTEAFF. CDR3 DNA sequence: TGTGCCAGCAGCGTAGGAGCGGTGGGGGACACTGAAGCTTTCTTT.